The 32 T cell receptor beta chains presented below share a single source sample, sequenced in a study of blood T cell repertoires in COVID-19. TCRdb's copy holds only in-frame clones and misses some; the assay was immunoSEQ multiplex PCR. The sample has hundreds of thousands of clones, 86% seen once. The specimen sequenced was peripheral blood. These receptors all come from a woman aged 25 to 39 who had recovered from COVID-19.

This chain joins TRBV11-2 and TRBJ2-7, with D maybe TRBD1 (6 bases). With 1 base removed from V and 2 bases from J, the gap between germline ends came to 12 bases. The germline V gene encodes CDR1 SGHAT and CDR2 FQNNGV. The CDR3 loop spans 15 amino acids. The CDR3, as DNA: TGTGCCAGCAGCTTAGGCCCCACAGGGACCTACGAGCAGTACTTC. It specifies CASSLGPTGTYEQYF. Complete variable domain (other parts from reference TRBV11-2 and TRBJ2-7): EAGVAQSPRYKIIEKRQSVAFWCNPISGHATLYWYQQILGQGPKLLIQFQNNGVVDDSQLPKDRFSAERLKGVDSTLKIQPAKLEDSAVYLCASSLGPTGTYEQYFGPGTRLTVT.

V and J are TRBV19 and TRBJ2-5; TRBD2 agrees at 9 bases. The CDR3 spans 14 residues. Germline values: CDR1 LNHDA, CDR2 SQIVND (reference sequence). V trimming: 6 bases; J trimming: 3 bases; junction bases outside the gene matches: 5. The CDR3 protein is CASRSLAGKETQYF. In DNA, the CDR3 is TGTGCCAGTAGAAGCCTAGCGGGAAAAGAGACCCAGTACTTC.

The CDR3 region is CASLADSGTEAFF. Written as DNA, the CDR3 is TGTGCCAGCCTGGCGGACTCGGGCACTGAAGCTTTCTTT. This sequence joins TRBV2 and TRBJ1-1; D not certain. V was trimmed by 8 bases and J by 4 bases, leaving 14 bases between them. The CDR3 extends over 13 amino acids. Germline V gene data show CDR1 as SNHLY and CDR2 as FYNNEI.

The chain uses TRBV6-2 or TRBV6-3 and TRBJ2-3, with 7 bases fitting TRBD2. The length of the CDR3 is 18 residues. Germline V gives CDR1 MNHEY, CDR2 SVGEGT. The J segment lost 4 bases and the V segment lost 5 bases, leaving 18 bases of the junction unmatched. The CDR3 DNA is TGTGCCAGCAGTACCCCCGAGGCTAGCGGATCACCCGCAGATACGCAGTATTTT. Its protein is CASSTPEASGSPADTQYF.

As to this clone: Other DNA sequences from this sample encode an identical CDR3 as well. The V and J genes are TRBV12-3 or TRBV12-4 and TRBJ2-1, with D hard to call. CDR3 length equals 12 residues. V lost 2 bases, J lost 7 bases, and 6 bases lay in between. CDR3 residues: CASSLLANEQFF. As DNA, the CDR3 is TGTGCCAGCAGTTTATTAGCAAATGAGCAGTTCTTC.

Only one count was recorded for this clone. The CDR3 region is CASSTGDGNTIYF. The CDR3 region has the DNA TGTGCCAGCAGTACAGGGGATGGAAACACCATATATTTT. This rearrangement joins TRBV12-3 or TRBV12-4 to TRBJ1-3; 7 nucleotides agree with TRBD1. V gave up 5 bases and J gave up 3 bases; unmatched junction bases: 1. The CDR3 consists of 13 residues.

The chain recombines TRBV2 with TRBJ2-3; 10 bases are shared with TRBD1. This CDR3 is 15 amino acids long. Germline V gives CDR1 SNHLY, CDR2 FYNNEI. The V and J ends lost 6 bases and 3 bases, in that order; junction bases with no gene match: 6. The CDR3, as DNA: TGTGCCAGCAGCCCTGGGACAGGGGATACAGATACGCAGTATTTT. Amino acids: CASSPGTGDTDTQYF.

The rearrangement uses TRBV4-1 and TRBJ2-3, with a weak D call TRBD1 (7 bases). Germline values: CDR1 MGHRA, CDR2 YSYEKL. The CDR3 loop spans 14 amino acids. Trimming pared 1 base from V and 4 bases from J, leaving 9 bases between. In DNA, the CDR3 is TGCGCCAGCAGCCAAGGCAGGGGGGCAGATACGCAGTATTTT. Encoded protein: CASSQGRGADTQYF.

This chain uses TRBV30 with TRBJ2-3; tentatively, D is TRBD2 (5 bases). V was cut by 0 bases and J by 0 bases, with 13 bases left in between. This CDR3 is built from 16 residues. Germline V lookup: CDR1 GTSNPN, CDR2 SVGIG (reference sequence). The CDR3 DNA follows: TGTGCCTGGAGTGTACGGGGTAGAACTAGCACAGATACGCAGTATTTT. This sequence encodes CAWSVRGRTSTDTQYF. The variable domain in full, with the rest retrieved from reference TRBV30 and TRBJ2-3, is SQTIHQWPATLVQPVGSPLSLECTVEGTSNPNLYWYRQAAGRGLQLLFYSVGIGQISSEVPQNLSASRPQDRQFILSSKKLLLSDSGFYLCAWSVRGRTSTDTQYFGPGTRLTVL.

This clone was seen only a few times. The V and J genes are TRBV5-4 and TRBJ2-7, with D maybe TRBD1 (6 bases). The CDR3 sequence is 15 residues long. Trimming left V 0 bases short and J 1 base short, with 11 bases between. Germline lookup yields CDR1 SGHNT and CDR2 YYREEE (reference sequence). The CDR3 sequence is CASSLDGTPSYEQYF. The CDR3 DNA follows: TGTGCCAGCAGCTTGGATGGGACACCTTCCTACGAGCAGTACTTC.

The rearrangement joins TRBV6-5 to TRBJ2-7, with 11 bases identical to TRBD2. The V and J ends lost 6 bases and 1 base, in that order; junction bases with no gene match: 2. Per the germline V gene, CDR1 is MNHEY and CDR2 is SVGAGI. CDR3 length: 14 amino acids. The CDR3 loop reads CASRGTSGSYEQYF. CDR3 bases: TGTGCCAGCAGAGGGACTAGCGGTTCCTACGAGCAGTACTTC.

The chain combines TRBV27 with TRBJ2-3; 8 positions agree with TRBD1. CDR3 length: 13 residues. Germline CDR1 MNHEY, CDR2 SMNVEV (reference sequence). V shed 3 bases and J 6 bases; nucleotides not matched to a gene: 2. The CDR3 DNA reads TGTGCCAGCAGTTTGACAGGGGACGATACGCAGTATTTT. Its protein product is CASSLTGDDTQYF.

The V gene is TRBV7-2, the J gene TRBJ2-7; 8 bases fit TRBD1. The CDR3 covers 15 residues. Germline lookup yields CDR1 SGHTA and CDR2 FQGNSA. V shed 5 bases, J shed 4 bases, and the junction held 10 bases outside the gene matches. The CDR3 loop is CASSQRTGRWYEQYF. The CDR3 bases are TGTGCCAGCAGCCAGAGGACAGGGCGATGGTACGAGCAGTACTTC.

The genes are TRBV12-5 and TRBJ1-3, with TRBD1 matching over 8 bases. CDR1 and CDR2 from the germline V gene are LGHNT and FRNRAP. The CDR3 runs 14 residues. The J segment lost 5 bases and the V segment lost 6 bases, leaving 6 bases of the junction unmatched. This chain's CDR3 is CASGLDRGRNTIYF. The DNA of the CDR3 is TGTGCTAGTGGCCTTGACAGGGGACGAAACACCATATATTTT.

The gene calls are TRBV7-9 and TRBJ1-4, with TRBD1 identical over 8 bases. Per germline, CDR1 SEHNR and CDR2 FQNEAQ (reference sequence). Trimming at V came to 1 base and at J to 5 bases, leaving 12 bases not matched to a gene. The CDR3 spans 18 residues. The chain's CDR3 is CASSLEVSRTGINEKLFF. The CDR3 DNA is TGTGCCAGCAGCTTAGAAGTATCCAGGACAGGGATAAATGAAAAACTGTTTTTT.

The gene calls are TRBV6-2 or TRBV6-3 and TRBJ2-2, with 9 positions matching TRBD1. The CDR3 length is 17 residues. Germline V CDR1 and CDR2: MNHEY, SVGEGT. V gave up 5 bases and J gave up 0 bases; unmatched junction bases: 7. In nucleotides, the CDR3 is TGTGCCAGCAGTGCCCGACAGGGGGATACGAACACCGGGGAGCTGTTTTTT. Protein product: CASSARQGDTNTGELFF.

The genes are TRBV5-1 and TRBJ2-5, with D possibly being TRBD1 (5 bases). The CDR3 sequence is 15 residues long. Per germline, CDR1 SGHRS and CDR2 YFSETQ. Trimming removed 4 bases from V and 5 bases from J, with 18 bases in between. This chain's CDR3 is CASSPNFGAGETQYF. For the CDR3, the DNA is TGCGCCAGCAGCCCCAACTTTGGGGCTGGGGAGACCCAGTACTTC.

V and J are TRBV28 and TRBJ2-2; possible D gene TRBD1, 6 bases. The CDR3 totals 13 residues. Germline lookup yields CDR1 MDHEN and CDR2 SYDVKM. The CDR3 region has the DNA TGTGGCTCGTTTACAGGGTACACCGGGGAGCTGTTTTTT. Amino acid sequence: CGSFTGYTGELFF.

The genes are TRBV7-8 and TRBJ2-1; TRBD2 matches 8 bases. V was pared by 4 bases and J by 5 bases, with 7 bases of the junction left unmatched. CDR1 and CDR2 from the germline V gene are SGHVS and FQNEAQ. The CDR3 is 15 amino acids. CDR3 loop: CASSSVAGTNNEQFF. The CDR3 DNA reads TGTGCCAGCAGCTCAGTAGCGGGGACTAACAATGAGCAGTTCTTC.

This clone was counted once. The chain uses TRBV30 and TRBJ1-3, with D possibly being TRBD1 (5 bases). The CDR3 is 14 amino acids. V was trimmed by 5 bases and J by 0 bases, leaving 11 bases between them. Germline CDR1 GTSNPN, CDR2 SVGIG (reference sequence). The CDR3, as DNA: TGTGCCTGGGGAACAGGCTCCTCTGGAAACACCATATATTTT. Protein sequence: CAWGTGSSGNTIYF.

The chain recombines TRBV5-3 with TRBJ1-3; 7 nucleotides align to TRBD1. TRBV5-3 is labeled an ORF, and its function is uncertain. The CDR3 has 16 residues. Trimming at V came to 4 bases and at J to 3 bases, leaving 10 bases not matched to a gene. In DNA form, the CDR3 reads TGTGCCAGAAGCGCCCCCAGGGGGAGGCGTGGAAACACCATATATTTT. This encodes CARSAPRGRRGNTIYF.

This chain uses TRBV2 with TRBJ1-5; TRBD1 matches at 7 bases. Germline CDR1 and CDR2: SNHLY and FYNNEI. V gave up 6 bases and J gave up 0 bases; unmatched junction bases: 2. The CDR3 covers 14 residues. The CDR3 DNA follows: TGTGCCAGCAGGGGGACAGCTAGCAATCAGCCCCAGCATTTT. Protein sequence: CASRGTASNQPQHF.

The chain uses TRBV9 and TRBJ2-1; 8 bases are shared with TRBD2. The CDR3 totals 15 residues. Germline V gives CDR1 SGDLS, CDR2 YYNGEE. The trim removed 4 bases at V and 7 bases at J, leaving 10 bases unmatched. CDR3 residues: CASSPFEAGVNEQFF. The CDR3 DNA reads as TGTGCCAGCAGCCCCTTCGAAGCGGGGGTGAATGAGCAGTTCTTC.

This clone was seen a single time. The chain carries TRBV10-3 and TRBJ1-1; maybe TRBD1 (5 bases). Germline loops: CDR1 ENHRY, CDR2 SYGVKD. Deletions cut 7 bases from V and 4 bases from J, with 16 bases between. The CDR3 extends over 14 amino acids. CDR3 amino acids: CAINGQGIGTEAFF. CDR3 nucleotide sequence: TGTGCCATCAACGGTCAGGGAATAGGCACTGAAGCTTTCTTT.

The chain employs TRBV5-6 and TRBJ2-1; the match to TRBD1 covers 8 bases. CDR3 length equals 15 residues. In germline, CDR1 is SGHDT, CDR2 YYEEEE. With V trimmed by 4 bases and J by 6 bases, 9 bases remained unmatched. The CDR3 DNA reads as TGTGCCAGCAGCCCCGCCGGGACAGGTCGCAATGAGCAGTTCTTC. Its protein product is CASSPAGTGRNEQFF.

This chain joins TRBV19 and TRBJ1-1; no firm D call. The CDR3 contains 15 residues. CDR1 LNHDA and CDR2 SQIVND come from the germline V gene (reference sequence). V was clipped by 5 bases and J by 7 bases, with 20 bases between them. In nucleotides, the CDR3 is TGTGCCAGTAGTTCAGGTCTCAGAACTGATCATGAAGCTTTCTTT. It specifies CASSSGLRTDHEAFF.

The chain combines TRBV7-9 with TRBJ1-1; D is unclear. The germline gives CDR1 SEHNR, CDR2 FQNEAQ (reference sequence). V was trimmed by 5 bases and J by 8 bases, leaving 12 bases between them. The CDR3 is 12 residues long. The CDR3 here is CASSPSGYEAFF. The DNA for the CDR3 is TGTGCCAGCAGCCCCTCAGGCTACGAAGCTTTCTTT.

The CDR3 sequence is CASMPWEDRGWKCEKLFF. DNA of the CDR3: TGTGCCAGCATGCCATGGGAGGACAGGGGGTGGAAGTGTGAAAAACTGTTTTTT. The V and J genes are TRBV21-1 and TRBJ1-4; TRBD1, the table's D call, lacks a check against the DNA. TRBV21-1 is a pseudogene. The CDR3 consists of 18 residues.

This clone was seen more than once but under ten times. The genes are TRBV3-1 (or the pseudogene TRBV3-2) and TRBJ1-5; 7 nucleotides agree with TRBD1. V lost 1 base and J lost 6; bases outside the gene matches: 9. Germline V gives CDR1 LGHDT, CDR2 YNNKEL (reference sequence). The CDR3 runs to 16 residues. The CDR3 sequence: CASSQGSNHRGQPQHF. The DNA for the CDR3 is TGTGCCAGCAGCCAAGGAAGCAACCACAGGGGTCAGCCCCAGCATTTT.

The chain combines TRBV15 with TRBJ1-2, with unresolved D. Trimming cost V 0 bases and J 6 bases, with 14 bases left between them. The CDR3 covers 15 residues. The V gene's germline CDR1 is LNHNV and CDR2 YYDKDF (reference sequence). Here the CDR3 reads CATSRDPWEAHGYTF. CDR3 in DNA: TGTGCCACCAGCAGAGATCCGTGGGAGGCACATGGCTACACCTTC.

This chain uses TRBV5-1 with TRBJ2-2; TRBD2 might be the D (6 bases). Per the germline V gene, CDR1 is SGHRS and CDR2 is YFSETQ. With 4 bases removed from V and 7 bases from J, the gap between germline ends came to 14 bases. This CDR3 contains 14 residues. The DNA for the CDR3 is TGCGCCAGCAGCCAGGGACTGCAGCACGGGGAGCTGTTTTTT. This sequence encodes CASSQGLQHGELFF.

This clone was counted ten times or more. The junction and the germline gene differ at one end; a read error may be behind it. This sequence joins TRBV5-4 and TRBJ2-3, with 8 bases matching TRBD1. The CDR3 runs to 16 residues. The germline CDR1 and CDR2 sequences are SGHNT and YYREEE (reference sequence). CDR3 in DNA: TGTGCCAGCAGTTTGGACAGGGTCGTGGGCACAGATACGCAGTATTTT. This sequence encodes CASSLDRVVGTDTQYF.